This T cell receptor beta chain was identified during a study of beta chain features in type 1 diabetes. Study information: Sorted cells examined across all samples numbered roughly 100 million. Findings and limits, study-wide: Researchers reported that naive, central memory and Treg TCRB repertoires appeared more similar in patients than in healthy donors.

As regards this clone: No antigen is known for it.

A sort by CD45RO/CCR7/CD25/CD127/CD95/CD27 yielded CD4+ naive, central memory, regulatory and stem cell-like memory cells. Germline trimming cut 2 bases from V and 7 bases from J; bases unmatched to any gene: 4. CDR1 and CDR2 (germline): SGHVS, FNYEAQ. This CDR3 spans 15 amino acids. Reverse transcription of all isolated RNA meant that expressed TCRB transcripts were sequenced. Libraries were prepared by immunoSEQ multiplex PCR; TCRdb keeps only in-frame clonotypes and omits some of them. The sample includes fewer than 650,000 clones, around 15% of them seen just once. The TCR was taken from a man younger than 30 in good health. What was sequenced was naive CD4+ T cells from blood. This chain joins TRBV7-6 and TRBJ1-3; TRBD1 matches at 11 bases. CDR3: CASSLQDRGLNTIYF. CDR3 in DNA: TGTGCCAGCAGCTTACAGGACAGGGGGCTCAACACCATATATTTT.